The rows below give T cell receptor beta chains drawn from one sample of a study of T cell responses to AZD1222 COVID-19 vaccine. The protocol was immunoSEQ multiplex PCR, while the TCRdb copy is restricted to in-frame clones and leaves out a portion. This table has 100,000 to 130,000 clones, over 85% appearing once. The specimen comprised peripheral blood, sampled on day 0 of MenACWY control vaccination. The receptors derive from an adult in good health. Both conserved end residues are part of each CDR3. The D gene is left open where the match is weak. Clone size is not always given. Where it is, it says once, few, many or a class for expanded clones.

>TRBV13|TRBJ1-5|NA|NA
CASSLGVQPQHF
TGTGCCAGCAGCTTAGGTGTTCAGCCCCAGCATTTT
>TRBV7-9|TRBJ1-1|NA|NA
CASSRGGTEAFF
TGTGCCAGCAGCCGGGGCGGCACTGAAGCTTTCTTT
>TRBV18|TRBJ2-7|NA|TRBD1
CASSPRQGAYEQYF
TGTGCCAGCTCACCACGACAGGGTGCCTACGAGCAGTACTTC
>TRBV7-9|TRBJ1-2|NA|NA
CASSSAASNYGYTF
TGTGCCAGCAGCTCCGCGGCCTCGAACTATGGCTACACCTTC
>TRBV5-1|TRBJ1-2|NA|NA
CASSSGYHYGYTF
TGCGCCAGCAGCTCAGGGTATCACTATGGCTACACCTTC
>TRBV7-9|TRBJ1-6|few|TRBD1
CASRGQGNSPLHF
TGTGCCAGCAGGGGACAGGGGAATTCACCCCTCCACTTT
>TRBV11-2|TRBJ2-7|NA|NA
CASSFAGSSYEQYF
TGTGCCAGCAGCTTTGCCGGAAGCTCCTACGAGCAGTACTTC
>TRBV2|TRBJ1-1|NA|NA
CASSVDRVRGTEAFF
TGTGCCAGCAGTGTAGACCGGGTCAGGGGCACTGAAGCTTTCTTT
>TRBV4-1|TRBJ2-2|few|TRBD1
CASSQDLGTAPIGELFF
TGCGCCAGCAGCCAAGATCTAGGGACAGCCCCTATAGGGGAGCTGTTTTTT
>TRBV28|TRBJ2-3|NA|TRBD2
CATLPLAGETDTQYF
TGTGCCACCTTACCTCTAGCGGGGGAAACAGATACGCAGTATTTT
>TRBV7-6|TRBJ1-2|NA|NA
CASSLGGVGYGYTF
TGTGCCAGCAGCTTAGGCGGGGTGGGCTATGGCTACACCTTC
>TRBV4-2|TRBJ2-1|NA|NA
CASSQDPGLGNEQFF
TGTGCCAGCAGCCAAGACCCGGGCCTTGGCAATGAGCAGTTCTTC
>TRBV11-3|TRBJ2-7|NA|NA
CASSLEGGREYEQYF
TGTGCCAGCAGCTTAGAAGGGGGGCGCGAGTACGAGCAGTACTTC
>TRBV11-2|TRBJ1-1|NA|TRBD1
CASSIRGVNTEAFF
TGTGCCAGCAGTATCAGGGGGGTGAACACTGAAGCTTTCTTT
>TRBV11-2|TRBJ2-5|NA|NA
CASSRRRGGETQYF
TGTGCCAGCAGCAGGAGGCGGGGCGGGGAGACCCAGTACTTC
>TRBV30|TRBJ1-1|NA|NA
CAWSAGLNTEAFF
TGTGCCTGGAGTGCAGGGCTGAACACTGAAGCTTTCTTT
>TRBV4-3|TRBJ2-1|NA|NA
CASSQEGNSYNEQFF
TGCGCCAGCAGCCAAGAGGGAAATTCCTACAATGAGCAGTTCTTC
>TRBV24-1|TRBJ2-5|NA|TRBD1
CATSASTGGSETQYF
TGTGCCACCAGTGCCTCGACAGGGGGCTCGGAGACCCAGTACTTC
>TRBV6-2/TRBV6-3|TRBJ2-5|NA|TRBD2
CASSYLTSGGETQYF
TGTGCCAGCAGTTACCTGACTAGCGGGGGCGAGACCCAGTACTTC
>TRBV13|TRBJ2-7|NA|NA
CASSPTVAGGDSYEQYF
TGTGCCAGCAGTCCGACCGTGGCAGGGGGGGACTCCTACGAGCAGTACTTC
>TRBV2|TRBJ1-5|NA|TRBD1
CASSAQGGSNQPQHF
TGTGCCAGCAGTGCACAGGGGGGTAGCAATCAGCCCCAGCATTTT
>TRBV6-5|TRBJ1-6|many|TRBD1
CASSLDQGGYSPLHF
TGTGCCAGCAGCCTTGACCAGGGGGGCTATTCACCCCTCCACTTT
>TRBV6-5|TRBJ2-1|once|NA
CASTVGRLYNEQFF
TGTGCCAGCACCGTAGGGCGGCTTTACAATGAGCAGTTCTTC
>TRBV5-1|TRBJ2-2|NA|TRBD2
CASSFSLAGGPGELFF
TGCGCCAGCAGCTTCTCACTAGCGGGGGGCCCCGGGGAGCTGTTTTTT
>TRBV12-3/TRBV12-4|TRBJ1-1|NA|TRBD1
CASTGQGGTEAFF
TGTGCCAGCACGGGACAGGGAGGAACTGAAGCTTTCTTT
>TRBV7-8|TRBJ2-1|NA|NA
CASSLGIDSYNEQFF
TGTGCCAGCAGCTTAGGAATAGACTCCTACAATGAGCAGTTCTTC
>TRBV10-2|TRBJ2-1|NA|NA
CASGPSSYNEQFF
TGCGCCAGCGGGCCCAGCTCCTACAATGAGCAGTTCTTC
>TRBV3-1/TRBV3-2|TRBJ1-6|NA|NA
CASSTRYTRQNSPLHF
TGTGCCAGCAGCACCCGTTACACACGGCAGAATTCACCCCTCCACTTT
>TRBV6-6|TRBJ1-2|NA|NA
CASSYQGTPGDTF
TGTGCCAGCAGTTACCAAGGGACACCGGGGGACACCTTC
>TRBV19|TRBJ1-5|few|NA
CASSIQEDQPQHF
TGTGCCAGTAGTATCCAGGAGGATCAGCCCCAGCATTTT
>TRBV6-5|TRBJ2-7|NA|NA
CASMSEAPYEQYF
TGTGCCAGCATGTCTGAGGCCCCCTACGAGCAGTACTTC
>TRBV7-9|TRBJ2-5|NA|NA
CASSLQGSQETQYF
TGTGCCAGCAGCTTACAGGGGTCCCAAGAGACCCAGTACTTC
>TRBV9|TRBJ1-2|NA|NA
CASSVVSGSLGGYTF
TGTGCCAGCAGCGTAGTCTCCGGCAGCCTTGGTGGCTACACCTTC
>TRBV7-2|TRBJ2-3|NA|NA
CASSLERASTDTQYF
TGTGCCAGCAGCTTAGAGAGGGCTAGCACAGATACGCAGTATTTT
>TRBV6-5|TRBJ1-4|NA|NA
CASRRTPREKLFF
TGTGCCAGCAGGAGGACGCCAAGGGAAAAACTGTTTTTT
>TRBV9|TRBJ1-2|few|NA
CASSVGAGRDYGYTF
TGTGCCAGCAGCGTAGGCGCAGGTAGGGACTATGGCTACACCTTC
>TRBV28|TRBJ2-2|NA|NA
CASSSQGRPELFF
TGTGCCAGCAGCTCCCAAGGAAGACCTGAGCTGTTTTTT
>TRBV7-9|TRBJ1-2|NA|TRBD1
CASSMGQGRGYTF
TGTGCCAGCAGCATGGGACAGGGACGTGGCTACACCTTC
>TRBV19|TRBJ1-1|few|TRBD1
CASSTTGGGRRTEAFF
TGTGCCAGTAGTACCACAGGGGGAGGTCGAAGAACTGAAGCTTTCTTT
>TRBV5-6|TRBJ1-1|NA|TRBD1
CASSTRTGLGAEAFF
TGTGCCAGCAGCACACGGACAGGGCTTGGCGCTGAAGCTTTCTTT
>TRBV6-2/TRBV6-3|TRBJ2-1|NA|NA
CASSHWDGGNEQFF
TGTGCCAGCAGCCACTGGGACGGGGGAAATGAGCAGTTCTTC
>TRBV29-1|TRBJ1-3|NA|TRBD1
CSVTGAGNTIYF
TGCAGCGTGACAGGGGCCGGAAACACCATATATTTT
>TRBV2|TRBJ1-5|NA|TRBD1
CASSERGQGEANQPQHF
TGTGCCAGCAGTGAAAGGGGACAGGGAGAGGCCAATCAGCCCCAGCATTTT
>TRBV11-2|TRBJ2-7|NA|NA
CASSFFPPGGDSYEQYF
TGTGCCAGCAGCTTTTTCCCACCTGGCGGGGACTCCTACGAGCAGTACTTC
>TRBV7-8|TRBJ1-5|NA|TRBD1
CASSLKTPDRGLAEGQPQHF
TGTGCCAGCAGCTTAAAAACCCCAGACAGGGGCCTCGCGGAGGGTCAGCCCCAGCATTTT
>TRBV7-3|TRBJ1-1|NA|NA
CASSLMGNTEAFF
TGTGCCAGCAGCTTAATGGGGAACACTGAAGCTTTCTTT
>TRBV5-4|TRBJ1-2|NA|TRBD1
CASSFQGGYGYTF
TGTGCCAGCAGCTTCCAGGGGGGCTATGGCTACACCTTC
>TRBV5-1|TRBJ2-2|NA|TRBD1
CASSRGQGNTGELFF
TGCGCCAGCAGCCGCGGACAGGGAAACACCGGGGAGCTGTTTTTT
>TRBV15|TRBJ2-7|NA|NA
CATSTPETRQNSYEQYF
TGTGCCACCAGCACTCCCGAGACGCGACAAAACTCCTACGAGCAGTACTTC
>TRBV5-1|TRBJ1-1|once|NA
CASSLGPGDTEAFF
TGCGCCAGCAGTCTGGGTCCCGGGGACACTGAAGCTTTCTTT
>TRBV10-3|TRBJ1-2|NA|NA
CAISSRLDGYTF
TGTGCCATCAGCTCAAGGCTCGATGGCTACACCTTC
>TRBV4-1|TRBJ2-7|NA|NA
CASSPKQDPGNYEQYF
TGCGCCAGCAGCCCCAAACAGGACCCTGGAAACTACGAGCAGTACTTC
>TRBV7-3|TRBJ1-1|NA|NA
CASSLTSGRQAFF
TGTGCCAGCAGCTTAACTAGTGGCAGGCAGGCTTTCTTT
>TRBV3-1/TRBV3-2|TRBJ2-2|NA|NA
CASSHKYGFVNTGELFF
TGTGCCAGCAGCCACAAGTACGGGTTCGTGAACACCGGGGAGCTGTTTTTT
>TRBV11-2|TRBJ1-1|NA|NA
CASSLETLGEGPGTEAFF
TGTGCCAGCAGCTTAGAAACCCTGGGGGAGGGGCCCGGCACTGAAGCTTTCTTT
>TRBV6-5|TRBJ1-2|few|TRBD1
CASSYSTGGGYTF
TGTGCCAGCAGTTACTCGACAGGGGGCGGCTACACCTTC
>TRBV7-9|TRBJ2-1|NA|TRBD2
CASSLALAGTYNEQFF
TGTGCCAGCAGCTTAGCCCTAGCGGGGACCTACAATGAGCAGTTCTTC